These 16 T cell receptor beta chains came from one sample sequenced in a study of blood T cell repertoires in COVID-19. The repertoire was sequenced with immunoSEQ multiplex PCR; TCRdb's copy has only in-frame clones and lacks some. The table includes 200,000 or so clones, roughly 88% detected once. The sequenced material came from peripheral blood. The receptor source for this set is a man between 35 and 55 years old who had recovered from COVID-19.

DNA for the CDR3: TGTGCCTCCTCGGGGGGGTGGAATGAGCAGTTCTTC. It is translated as CASSGGWNEQFF. The rearrangement links TRBV19 to TRBJ2-1; 8 bases align to TRBD2. This CDR3 is built from 12 residues. Germline loops: CDR1 LNHDA, CDR2 SQIVND (reference sequence). V gave up 11 bases and J gave up 7 bases; unmatched junction bases: 7. The whole variable domain, remainder taken from reference TRBV19 and TRBJ2-1, is DGGITQSPKYLFRKEGQNVTLSCEQNLNHDAMYWYRQDPGQGLRLIYYSQIVNDFQKGDIAEGYSVSREKKESFPLTVTSAQKNPTAFYLCASSGGWNEQFFGPGTRLTVL.

This chain connects TRBV6-5 to TRBJ2-1; TRBD1 might be the D (5 bases). CDR1 is MNHEY, CDR2 SVGAGI, per germline. V dropped 6 bases and J dropped 8 bases, with 8 bases sitting between them. This CDR3 comprises 11 residues. The CDR3 is CASSTGHEQFF. CDR3 nucleotide sequence: TGTGCCAGCAGCACAGGCCATGAGCAGTTCTTC.

CDR3: CASSLAQGADYGYTF. CDR3 coding DNA: TGCGCCAGCAGCTTGGCCCAGGGGGCTGACTATGGCTACACCTTC. The chain joins TRBV5-1 to TRBJ1-2, with TRBD1 matching over 8 bases. The CDR3 is made up of 15 amino acids. Unmatched junction bases numbered 4, after V lost 0 bases and J lost 3 bases. From germline, CDR1 is SGHRS and CDR2 YFSETQ.

As concerns this clone: The junction departs from the called germline gene at one end, perhaps through a read error. This chain links TRBV3-1 (or the pseudogene TRBV3-2) with TRBJ2-4; 8 bases map to TRBD1. CDR1 LGHDT and CDR2 YNNKEL come from the germline V gene (reference sequence). The CDR3 has 11 amino acids. The CDR3 DNA is TGTGCCAGCAGCCTAGGACAGGGAATCACCTTC. Protein sequence: CASSLGQGITF.

V and J are TRBV5-8 and TRBJ1-5; D remains ambiguous. The V end was cut by 0 bases, the J end by 7 bases, with 8 bases between. The CDR3 covers 13 residues. Germline V gene lookup returns CDR1 SGHTS and CDR2 YDEGEE. The CDR3 sequence: CASSLDGNQPQHF. CDR3 DNA: TGTGCCAGCAGCTTGGACGGTAACCAGCCCCAGCATTTT.

CDR3 amino acids: CASSPGEGYGYTF. Written as DNA, the CDR3 is TGTGCCAGCAGCCCCGGGGAGGGGTATGGCTACACCTTC. V usage is TRBV9 and J usage is TRBJ1-2; TRBD1 is a possible D gene (5 bases). V lost 4 bases and J 5 bases, leaving 12 bases between the germline ends. The CDR3 is made up of 13 amino acids. The germline CDR1 and CDR2 sequences are SGDLS and YYNGEE.

This chain uses TRBV18 with TRBJ1-2, with a possible D match to TRBD1 (6 bases). The CDR3 runs to 15 residues. Germline V gene lookup returns CDR1 KGHSH and CDR2 LQKENI. V lost 6 bases and J 3 bases, leaving 17 bases between the germline ends. The CDR3 spells CASSYERGADYGYTF. The CDR3 region has the DNA TGTGCCAGCTCCTACGAGCGGGGGGCGGACTATGGCTACACCTTC. Full variable domain (missing parts from reference TRBV18 and TRBJ1-2): NAGVMQNPRHLVRRRGQEARLRCSPMKGHSHVYWYRQLPEEGLKFMVYLQKENIIDESGMPKERFSAEFPKEGPSILRIQQVVRGDSAAYFCASSYERGADYGYTFGSGTRLTVV.

This rearrangement joins TRBV19 to TRBJ1-2; TRBD1 agrees at 9 bases. Germline CDR1 reads LNHDA; CDR2 reads SQIVND (reference sequence). The V and J ends lost 5 bases and 8 bases, in that order; junction bases with no gene match: 18. This CDR3 contains 17 residues. The CDR3 loop reads CASSPPRDRVLATGYTF. The CDR3, as DNA: TGTGCCAGTAGTCCTCCCCGGGACAGGGTCTTAGCTACCGGCTACACCTTC.

This rearrangement joins TRBV7-2 to TRBJ2-1; D not certain. Between the trimmed V and J ends, which lost 7 bases and 8 bases, there was a span of 15 bases. Germline V gene lookup returns CDR1 SGHTA and CDR2 FQGNSA. The CDR3 loop spans 13 amino acids. In DNA form, the CDR3 reads TGTGCCAGCACCCAGATTTCGGGTCATGAGCAGTTCTTC. This translates into CASTQISGHEQFF.

The V and J genes are TRBV4-3 and TRBJ2-7; D may be TRBD2 (6 bases). CDR3 length equals 16 residues. Trimming cost V 0 bases and J 0 bases, with 12 bases left between them. Germline CDR1 is LGHNA and CDR2 is YSLEER. This CDR3 reads CASSQEVAGTSYEQYF. Here the CDR3 DNA reads TGCGCCAGCAGCCAAGAAGTTGCGGGAACCTCCTACGAGCAGTACTTC.

The gene calls are TRBV27 and TRBJ2-3, with 8 bases lining up with TRBD2. Germline V gene lookup returns CDR1 MNHEY and CDR2 SMNVEV (reference sequence). V gave up 8 bases and J gave up 3 bases; unmatched junction bases: 10. The CDR3 covers 15 residues. CDR3 sequence: CASGQRGRGTDTQYF. The CDR3 DNA sequence: TGTGCCAGCGGGCAGCGGGGGCGAGGGACAGATACGCAGTATTTT.

The chain recombines TRBV2 with TRBJ2-1; no definite D call. V was clipped by 6 bases and J by 9 bases, with 9 bases between them. The length of the CDR3 is 11 residues. Germline V gene lookup returns CDR1 SNHLY and CDR2 FYNNEI. CDR3 sequence (DNA): TGTGCCAGCAGATACGGTTCTGAGCAGTTCTTC. This translates into CASRYGSEQFF.

The chain links TRBV5-6 to TRBJ1-3; D unclear. Between the trimmed V and J ends, which lost 4 bases and 0 bases, there was a span of 8 bases. The CDR3 is 14 residues long. Germline V gives CDR1 SGHDT, CDR2 YYEEEE. The CDR3 DNA is TGTGCCAGCAGCCCGACTTCCTCTGGAAACACCATATATTTT. Its protein product is CASSPTSSGNTIYF.

The V call is TRBV9, the J call TRBJ1-2; 9 bases agree with TRBD1. After removal of 1 base from V and 1 base from J, the junction contained 2 bases not matched to a gene. CDR3 length: 15 amino acids. Germline loops: CDR1 SGDLS, CDR2 YYNGEE. CDR3 nucleotides: TGTGCCAGCAGCGTACAGGACAGGGGTAACTATGGCTACACCTTC. This sequence encodes CASSVQDRGNYGYTF.

The chain links TRBV28 to TRBJ2-1; 7 bases align to TRBD1. Germline CDR1 MDHEN, CDR2 SYDVKM. V was pared by 6 bases and J by 0 bases, with 5 bases of the junction left unmatched. The CDR3 loop spans 15 amino acids. CDR3 in DNA: TGTGCCAGCAGCCTTGGACAGGACTCCTACAATGAGCAGTTCTTC. Residues: CASSLGQDSYNEQFF.

CDR3 loop: CASSFIAGAQETQYF. The CDR3 DNA is TGTGCCAGCAGTTTCATAGCGGGGGCCCAAGAGACCCAGTACTTC. The J gene is TRBJ2-5, the V gene TRBV5-4, with 9 nucleotides matching TRBD2. The CDR3 extends over 15 amino acids. V was clipped by 5 bases and J by 1 base; unmatched bases: 6. Per germline, CDR1 SGHNT and CDR2 YYREEE (reference sequence). Based on the CDR3 plus reference TRBV5-4 and TRBJ2-5, the full variable domain is ETGVTQSPTHLIKTRGQQVTLRCSSQSGHNTVSWYQQALGQGPQFIFQYYREEENGRGNFPPRFSGLQFPNYSSELNVNALELDDSALYLCASSFIAGAQETQYFGPGTRLLVL.